The present entry profiles one T cell receptor (beta chain) with its context. As yet, its antigen is unknown. Generated by immunoSEQ multiplex PCR, the TCRdb table keeps only in-frame clones and is missing some. The table lists more than 30,000 clones, about 85% of them singletons. Lymphocytes from graft epithelium and lamina propria were isolated. Germline-derived CDR1 and CDR2 are SEHNR and FQNEAQ (reference sequence). The CDR3 contains 15 residues. The germline V and J ends were trimmed by 5 bases and 0 bases, with 8 bases remaining between them. These data are taken from a study of graft-versus-host responses after intestinal transplantation. Overall study: Each recipient received a multivisceral, liver-intestinal, or isolated intestinal graft. Each patient got anti-thymocyte globulin induction, then tacrolimus and steroids for around 3 years. Overall study results and limits: Detected in recipient marrow were GvH clones, some of which were first observed in ileum or blood.

This clonotype was obtained from a human patient who received an intestinal transplant, so some T cells may come from the graft donor. This specimen was ileum tissue, taken 200 to 210 days after intestinal transplant. This chain connects TRBV7-9 to TRBJ2-6; D is undetermined. The CDR3 protein is CASSLPRSGANVLTF. In nucleotides, the CDR3 is TGTGCCAGCAGCCTACCGCGCTCTGGGGCCAACGTCCTGACTTTC.